This TCR beta chain was retrieved from a study of T cell responses to AZD1222 COVID-19 vaccine. Looking at the study overall: Investigators merged groups given second doses at roughly 4 or roughly 12 weeks. Findings and caveats of the study: Spike-specific TCR breadth rose after two AZD1222 doses, and depth rose as well. Clonal diversity was possibly underestimated, and the donors were mostly white British, with more females.

Sequenced by immunoSEQ multiplex PCR; TCRdb stores in-frame clones only, minus some. Of 85,000 to 100,000 clones listed, under 95% were seen once; the top ten hold 20% to 25%. The CDR3 runs 15 residues. CDR1 is ENHRY, CDR2 SYGVKD, per germline. The germline V and J ends were trimmed by 4 bases and 5 bases, with 17 bases remaining between them. With regard to this clone: What it binds is unknown.

The J gene is TRBJ1-2, the V gene TRBV10-3; D possibly corresponds to TRBD1 (6 bases). The receptor comes from an adult in good health. Sequenced here: peripheral blood, sampled on day 0 of AZD1222 vaccination. CDR3 residues: CAISASEGVGYGYTF. CDR3 bases: TGTGCCATCAGTGCTTCAGAGGGGGTCGGGTATGGCTACACCTTC.